The 17 T cell receptor beta chains below were found in one sample sequenced in a study of cytomegalovirus exposure and HLA in healthy donors. 60 Vbeta and 13 Jbeta primers were used in PCR. The data were produced by immunoSEQ multiplex PCR, yet TCRdb's version contains in-frame clones alone and is incomplete. The data show over 100,000 clones, with around 8.5% seen just once and under 5.5% held by the top ten. The sequencing sample was made of PBMCs. These receptors came from a man aged 40-50 years in good health and CMV-seronegative.

This clone was counted between two and nine times. V usage is TRBV2 and J usage is TRBJ1-5; D not resolved. Germline CDR1 SNHLY, CDR2 FYNNEI. CDR3 length equals 12 residues. The V end lost 7 bases, the J end lost 4 bases, and 8 bases lay between the germline ends. The CDR3 DNA sequence: TGTGCCAGCACAGGTCAAAATCAGCCCCAGCATTTT. This encodes CASTGQNQPQHF.

This clone was found a few times. Other DNA sequences within the sample encode an identical CDR3. This rearrangement joins TRBV28 to TRBJ1-1; D uncertain. Germline values: CDR1 MDHEN, CDR2 SYDVKM. The length of the CDR3 is 12 residues. V lost 5 bases, J lost 8 bases, and 12 bases lay in between. CDR3 region: CASSPPSSEAFF. CDR3 DNA sequence: TGTGCCAGCAGTCCACCAAGCTCGGAAGCTTTCTTT.

Only a few counts were recorded for this clone. The chain recombines TRBV14 with TRBJ2-2; 7 bases map to TRBD1. Germline V gene lookup returns CDR1 SGHDN and CDR2 FVKESK. With 1 base clipped from V and 1 base from J, the junction kept 12 bases outside the gene matches. CDR3 length: 19 amino acids. The CDR3 nucleotides read TGTGCCAGCAGCCAAGTTGTAGGGTTCGGGACAGTGAACACCGGGGAGCTGTTTTTT. It codes for CASSQVVGFGTVNTGELFF.

The chain is built from TRBV30 and TRBJ2-5; 7 positions match TRBD2. The J call may be wrong; the DNA end is better matched by TRBJ2-7. CDR1 and CDR2 from the germline V gene are GTSNPN and SVGIG (reference sequence). CDR3 size: 15 residues. The CDR3 nucleotides are TGTGCCTGGAGAAGAATTGGGGGGGACTATTACGAGCAGTACTTC. Translated, it gives CAWRRIGGDYYEQYF.

This clone has a handful of counts. The chain is built from TRBV7-9 and TRBJ1-1, with D possibly TRBD1 on 5 matching bases. CDR1 SEHNR and CDR2 FQNEAQ come from the germline V gene (reference sequence). The CDR3 extends over 12 amino acids. Trimming stripped 4 bases from V and 5 bases from J, with 8 bases between. In DNA form, the CDR3 reads TGTGCCAGCAGCTCACAGGTTACTGAAGCTTTCTTT. Translation gives CASSSQVTEAFF.

V is TRBV5-6 and J is TRBJ1-1; D remains unclear. Trimming stripped 0 bases from V and 1 base from J, with 7 bases between. Germline V lookup: CDR1 SGHDT, CDR2 YYEEEE. This CDR3 has 14 amino acids. The chain's CDR3 is CASSLGYRNTEAFF. In nucleotides, the CDR3 is TGTGCCAGCAGCTTGGGTTACAGGAACACTGAAGCTTTCTTT.

V is TRBV4-1 and J is TRBJ1-1; D uncertain. The CDR3 spans 17 residues. Per the germline V gene, CDR1 is MGHRA and CDR2 is YSYEKL. Between the trimmed V and J ends, which lost 1 base and 2 bases, there was a span of 17 bases. The chain's CDR3 is CASSQVTPRVGNTEAFF. The DNA for the CDR3 is TGCGCCAGCAGCCAAGTTACCCCCCGGGTTGGAAACACTGAAGCTTTCTTT.

This clone was detected a few times. The chain has TRBV5-6 and TRBJ2-5, with 11 nucleotides matching TRBD2. Trimming took 0 bases from V and 2 from J; bases not matched to a gene: 0. The CDR3 is 15 amino acids. CDR1 and CDR2 from the germline V gene are SGHDT and YYEEEE. The CDR3 spells CASSLVAGGQETQYF. The CDR3 nucleotides read TGTGCCAGCAGCTTGGTAGCGGGGGGGCAAGAGACCCAGTACTTC.

The chain links TRBV5-6 to TRBJ2-3, with a possible D match to TRBD2 (5 bases). The V end lost 1 base, the J end lost 1 base, and 7 bases lay between the germline ends. Looked up from germline, CDR1 is SGHDT and CDR2 is YYEEEE. The length of the CDR3 is 14 residues. CDR3 coding DNA: TGTGCCAGCAGCTTGCGGGGAGGCACAGATACGCAGTATTTT. Translated, it gives CASSLRGGTDTQYF.

A note on this clone: The identical CDR3 is also encoded by other nucleotide sequences in the sample. This chain uses TRBV4-2 with TRBJ2-7; 8 bases are a match to TRBD2. The CDR3 sequence is 15 residues long. Looked up from germline, CDR1 is LGHNA and CDR2 is YNFKEQ. Trimming at V came to 0 bases and at J to 2 bases, leaving 3 bases not matched to a gene. CDR3 residues: CASSQDLGGAYEQYF. In nucleotides, the CDR3 is TGTGCCAGCAGCCAAGATCTCGGGGGGGCCTACGAGCAGTACTTC.

This clone came up a few times. The genes are TRBV6-5 and TRBJ2-7; weak D call: TRBD2 (5 bases). V gave up 4 bases and J gave up 2 bases, with 18 bases separating them. The length of the CDR3 is 16 residues. Germline assignment: CDR1 MNHEY and CDR2 SVGAGI. CDR3 bases: TGTGCCAGCAGTTTCCGGACGGGGAAAAATCCCTACGAGCAGTACTTC. It encodes CASSFRTGKNPYEQYF.

This clone was found a few times. CDR3 amino acids: CASSIAGISYEQYF. The CDR3 DNA follows: TGTGCCAGTAGTATAGCAGGAATCTCCTACGAGCAGTACTTC. This sequence joins TRBV19 and TRBJ2-7, with D hard to call. In germline, CDR1 is LNHDA, CDR2 SQIVND (reference sequence). This CDR3 is 14 amino acids long. V lost 1 base and J 0 bases, leaving 7 bases between the germline ends.

This chain connects TRBV6-6 to TRBJ2-1; maybe TRBD2 (7 bases). Germline-derived CDR1 and CDR2 are MNHNY and SVGAGI (reference sequence). CDR3 length equals 16 residues. Trimming left V 6 bases short and J 2 bases short, with 17 bases between. The chain's CDR3 is CASSPTRGAAYNEQFF. In DNA, the CDR3 is TGTGCCAGCAGCCCTACTCGGGGGGCAGCCTACAATGAGCAGTTCTTC.

The chain links TRBV9 to TRBJ2-1, with 9 bases matching TRBD2. The V gene end was trimmed by 2 bases and the J gene end by 5 bases; junction bases not matched to a gene: 5. The CDR3 contains 15 residues. The V gene's germline CDR1 is SGDLS and CDR2 YYNGEE. CDR3 DNA sequence: TGTGCCAGCAGCGTGGGGACTAGCAATCACAATGAGCAGTTCTTC. Translating it yields CASSVGTSNHNEQFF.

The rearrangement links TRBV9 to TRBJ2-2; TRBD2 agrees at 10 bases. J was trimmed by 0 bases and V by 3 bases; bases with no gene match: 5. CDR1 is SGDLS and CDR2 is YYNGEE in the germline V gene. The CDR3 runs to 17 residues. The CDR3 nucleotides read TGTGCCAGCAGCGGCACTAGCGGGGACCCGAACACCGGGGAGCTGTTTTTT. Its protein product is CASSGTSGDPNTGELFF.

This clone has a handful of counts. The chain links TRBV9 to TRBJ1-2; 8 bases line up with TRBD1. Germline-derived CDR1 and CDR2 are SGDLS and YYNGEE. The CDR3 is made up of 15 amino acids. V shed 4 bases and J 4 bases; nucleotides not matched to a gene: 9. The CDR3 here is CASSSPGQAIYGYTF. The CDR3 DNA sequence: TGTGCCAGCAGCTCCCCGGGACAGGCCATCTATGGCTACACCTTC.

This clone was seen a few times. The rearrangement uses TRBV5-4 and TRBJ2-1, with 7 bases matching TRBD2. This CDR3 is built from 15 residues. From germline, CDR1 is SGHNT and CDR2 YYREEE (reference sequence). Trimming at V came to 3 bases and at J to 6 bases, leaving 9 bases not matched to a gene. CDR3 residues: CASSSKLTSVNEQFF. In DNA form, the CDR3 reads TGTGCCAGCAGCTCCAAACTAACTAGCGTCAATGAGCAGTTCTTC.